This TCR beta chain originates from a study of Ad26.COV2.S vaccination and SARS-CoV-2 variants. Documented treatment: roughly 18 received Ad26.COV2.S at low or high dose, single or two shots; 5 received placebo; per-sample allocation not given. Specimen acquisition occurred on day 63 following the initial vaccine or placebo injection. Method: immunoSEQ multiplex PCR; TCRdb's copy keeps in-frame clones and lacks some. The sample holds 400,000 to 500,000 clones, roughly nine tenths seen once. This receptor was obtained from a person between 18 and 65 years old who received the Ad26.COV2.S COVID-19 vaccine or a placebo. The source was peripheral blood, collected in a trial of Ad26.COV2.S vaccine versus placebo.

The CDR3 bases are TGTGCCAGCAGCGCCCGTATCAGCGCTAGCACAGATACGCAGTATTTT. Translating gives CASSARISASTDTQYF. V and J are TRBV9 and TRBJ2-3; D gene ambiguous. The V gene lost 3 bases and the J gene lost 0 bases, with 14 bases spanning the gap. CDR3 length: 16 residues. Germline CDR1 SGDLS, CDR2 YYNGEE.